This record looks at one T cell receptor (beta chain) sequence and its context. This CDR3 region has 14 residues. V shed 1 base and J shed 2 bases, with 8 bases lying between them. Per the germline V gene, CDR1 is SGHVS and CDR2 is FQNEAQ. The data were produced by immunoSEQ multiplex PCR, yet TCRdb's version contains in-frame clones alone and is incomplete. The sample has roughly 90,000 clones; 90% to 95% are singletons. The sample comes from a study of T cell changes during pregnancy in multiple sclerosis. This TCR was sampled from a female donor with multiple sclerosis, enrolled in a pregnancy study. The rearrangement uses TRBV7-8 and TRBJ2-5; D ambiguous. The starting material was peripheral blood, obtained in the third trimester of pregnancy. The CDR3 is CASSLVPEQETQYF. CDR3 coding DNA: TGTGCCAGCAGCTTAGTCCCAGAACAAGAGACCCAGTACTTC.